These 17 T cell receptor beta chains originate from one sample sequenced in a study of blood T cell repertoires in COVID-19. Some clones are missing from TCRdb's copy, which holds only in-frame ones; the method was immunoSEQ multiplex PCR. The table has around 200,000 clones, 85% to 90% seen once. Sequenced sample: PBMCs or T cells enriched from blood (not recorded which). Source of these receptors: a man aged 25-40 years who had recovered from COVID-19.

The chain links TRBV6-5 to TRBJ1-5, with 7 bases aligning to TRBD1. There are 14 residues in the CDR3. Germline CDR1 MNHEY, CDR2 SVGAGI. Unmatched junction bases numbered 5, after V lost 5 bases and J lost 4 bases. The CDR3 sequence: CASSTEDRNQPQHF. CDR3 nucleotides: TGTGCCAGCAGTACAGAGGACAGGAATCAGCCCCAGCATTTT.

This chain connects TRBV6-6 to TRBJ2-7, with 12 bases matching TRBD1. V shed 5 bases, J shed 4 bases, and the junction held 15 bases outside the gene matches. The CDR3 covers 18 residues. Germline assignment: CDR1 MNHNY and CDR2 SVGAGI (reference sequence). The CDR3 DNA reads TGTGCCAGCAGTCGGGGACAGGGGGCGTCTAACCTTTTATACGAGCAGTACTTC. Translating it yields CASSRGQGASNLLYEQYF.

This chain links TRBV6-2 or TRBV6-3 with TRBJ1-4; D may be TRBD1 (6 bases). The germline gives CDR1 MNHEY, CDR2 SVGEGT. With 6 bases removed from V and 4 bases from J, the gap between germline ends came to 15 bases. The length of the CDR3 is 15 residues. The CDR3 DNA reads TGTGCCAGCAGCATAGAGACAGGAGTTAATGAAAAACTGTTTTTT. It specifies CASSIETGVNEKLFF.

This clone showed up just once. The J gene is TRBJ2-1, the V gene TRBV27; TRBD1 aligns across 10 bases. The trim removed 7 bases at V and 7 bases at J, leaving 13 bases unmatched. The CDR3 consists of 16 residues. The germline V gene encodes CDR1 MNHEY and CDR2 SMNVEV (reference sequence). CDR3 in DNA: TGTGCCAGCACCGAGGGACAGGGGATCTTTGGGAATGAGCAGTTCTTC. Translation: CASTEGQGIFGNEQFF.

This clone was detected once. The chain recombines TRBV9 with TRBJ2-3, with D possibly being TRBD2 (5 bases). The germline CDR1 and CDR2 sequences are SGDLS and YYNGEE. V was clipped by 0 bases and J by 3 bases, with 14 bases between them. CDR3 size: 16 residues. Here the CDR3 reads CASSVDGGGPTDTQYF. Written as DNA, the CDR3 is TGTGCCAGCAGCGTAGATGGAGGAGGACCAACAGATACGCAGTATTTT.

The V gene is TRBV10-2, the J gene TRBJ2-4, with 13 bases fitting TRBD2. Germline trimming cut 6 bases from V and 5 bases from J; bases unmatched to any gene: 7. The germline gives CDR1 WSHSY, CDR2 SAAADI. This CDR3 spans 16 amino acids. The CDR3 DNA reads as TGCGCCAGCAGACTAGCGGGGGGGGATGTTGAAAACATTCAGTACTTC. Its protein product is CASRLAGGDVENIQYF.

The rearrangement uses TRBV27 and TRBJ2-7; tentative D call: TRBD2 (6 bases). Trimming removed 6 bases at V and 2 bases at J, with 26 bases between. Germline V gene sequence: CDR1 MNHEY, CDR2 SMNVEV (reference sequence). This CDR3 comprises 18 residues. CDR3 region: CASSKTTGGSGVAYEQYF. CDR3 nucleotide sequence: TGTGCCAGCAGCAAAACCACCGGTGGGTCGGGGGTGGCCTACGAGCAGTACTTC.

This chain uses TRBV9 with TRBJ2-3; TRBD1 might be the D (7 bases). The germline V gene encodes CDR1 SGDLS and CDR2 YYNGEE. V was cut by 4 bases and J by 0 bases, with 15 bases left in between. The length of the CDR3 is 16 residues. The CDR3 DNA is TGTGCCAGCAGCTCAGGGGGGCAGGGCAGCACAGATACGCAGTATTTT. It translates to CASSSGGQGSTDTQYF.

V is TRBV7-2 and J is TRBJ1-6; D perhaps matches TRBD1 (5 bases). This CDR3 has 17 amino acids. The germline gives CDR1 SGHTA, CDR2 FQGNSA. Deletions cut 1 base from V and 0 bases from J, with 10 bases between. The CDR3 DNA reads as TGTGCCAGCAGCTTAGAGGGGCTTGCCTCCTATAATTCACCCCTCCACTTT. It specifies CASSLEGLASYNSPLHF.

The chain has TRBV7-9 and TRBJ1-1, with D tentatively TRBD1 (6 bases). Germline values: CDR1 SEHNR, CDR2 FQNEAQ (reference sequence). The CDR3 consists of 16 residues. Trimming took 5 bases from V and 0 from J, leaving 16 bases between them. DNA for the CDR3: TGTGCCAGCAGCCGATGGACAGCGCGGGTGAACACTGAAGCTTTCTTT. Encoded protein: CASSRWTARVNTEAFF.

CDR3 protein: CASSVWGTEKGNQPQHF. CDR3 nucleotides: TGTGCCAGCAGCGTATGGGGGACAGAGAAAGGCAATCAGCCCCAGCATTTT. The V and J genes are TRBV11-3 and TRBJ1-5; 7 bases are a match to TRBD1. The germline V gene has CDR1 SGHNT and CDR2 YENEEA. V shed 5 bases, J shed 2 bases, and the junction held 12 bases outside the gene matches. The CDR3 is 17 amino acids. Complete variable domain (other parts from reference TRBV11-3 and TRBJ1-5): EAGVVQSPRYKIIEKKQPVAFWCNPISGHNTLYWYLQNLGQGPELLIRYENEEAVDDSQLPKDRFSAERLKGVDSTLKIQPAELGDSAVYLCASSVWGTEKGNQPQHFGDGTRLSIL.

The V call is TRBV19, the J call TRBJ1-2; TRBD1 might be the D (6 bases). CDR3 length equals 15 residues. CDR1 LNHDA and CDR2 SQIVND come from the germline V gene (reference sequence). Trimming pared 3 bases from V and 2 bases from J, leaving 13 bases between. The CDR3 sequence is CASSITITGNYGYTF. The CDR3 DNA follows: TGTGCCAGTAGTATTACTATAACAGGGAACTATGGCTACACCTTC. The full variable domain, rest sourced from reference TRBV19 and TRBJ1-2, is DGGITQSPKYLFRKEGQNVTLSCEQNLNHDAMYWYRQDPGQGLRLIYYSQIVNDFQKGDIAEGYSVSREKKESFPLTVTSAQKNPTAFYLCASSITITGNYGYTFGSGTRLTVV.

The CDR3 loop is CSASRYWGGPGSYEQYF. CDR3 sequence (DNA): TGCAGTGCTAGTCGATATTGGGGAGGGCCGGGCTCCTACGAGCAGTACTTC. This sequence joins TRBV20-1 and TRBJ2-7; TRBD2 agrees at 7 bases. The CDR3 sequence is 17 residues long. V lost 3 bases to trimming and J lost 0 bases; unmatched junction nucleotides: 14. Germline V gene data show CDR1 as DFQATT and CDR2 as SNEGSKA (reference sequence).

The gene calls are TRBV24-1 and TRBJ1-2, with D possibly TRBD1 on 5 matching bases. Germline CDR1 and CDR2: KGHDR and SFDVKD. This CDR3 region has 13 residues. Trimming removed 9 bases at V and 4 bases at J, with 14 bases between. This CDR3 reads CATGTGGVYGYTF. As DNA, the CDR3 is TGTGCCACCGGCACGGGGGGAGTCTATGGCTACACCTTC.

A word on this clone: A read error may produce the germline difference seen at one junction end. V gene TRBV7-7 combines with J gene TRBJ2-5; TRBD2 is a possible D gene (6 bases). The CDR3 has 15 residues. Germline V CDR1 and CDR2: SSHAT, FNYEAQ (reference sequence). CDR3 sequence: CASSLSVIGRETQYF. DNA for the CDR3: TGTGCTAGCAGCTTATCGGTGATCGGGAGAGAGACCCAGTACTTC. Complete variable domain (other parts from reference TRBV7-7 and TRBJ2-5): GAGVSQSPRYKVTKRGQDVTLRCDPISSHATLYWYQQALGQGPEFLTYFNYEAQPDKSGLPSDRFSAERPEGSISTLTIQRTEQRDSAMYRCASSLSVIGRETQYFGPGTRLLVL.

V gene TRBV15 combines with J gene TRBJ2-7, with D hard to call. The length of the CDR3 is 13 residues. CDR1 and CDR2 (germline): LNHNV, YYDKDF (reference sequence). Trimming shortened V by 1 base and J by 5 bases, and 9 bases separated the two germline ends. The CDR3 reads CATSRGSPDEQYF. The CDR3 bases are TGTGCCACCAGCAGAGGAAGCCCGGACGAGCAGTACTTC.

This chain joins TRBV27 and TRBJ2-5; D may be TRBD2 (6 bases). The CDR3 contains 14 residues. In germline, CDR1 is MNHEY, CDR2 SMNVEV (reference sequence). Deletions cut 1 base from V and 4 bases from J, with 10 bases between. The CDR3 spells CASSLFGGGETQYF. The CDR3 nucleotides are TGTGCCAGCAGTTTATTTGGGGGAGGAGAGACCCAGTACTTC.